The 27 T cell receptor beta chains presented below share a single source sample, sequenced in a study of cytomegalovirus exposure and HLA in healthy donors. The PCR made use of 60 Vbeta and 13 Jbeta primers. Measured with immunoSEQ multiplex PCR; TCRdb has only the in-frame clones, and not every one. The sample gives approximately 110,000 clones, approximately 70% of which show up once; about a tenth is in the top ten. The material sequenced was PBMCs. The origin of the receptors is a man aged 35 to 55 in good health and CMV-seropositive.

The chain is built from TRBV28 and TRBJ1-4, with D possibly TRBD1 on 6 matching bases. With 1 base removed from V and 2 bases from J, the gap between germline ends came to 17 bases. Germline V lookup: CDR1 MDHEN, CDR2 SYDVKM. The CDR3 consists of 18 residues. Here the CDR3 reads CASSLSGVGMSTNEKLFF. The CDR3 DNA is TGTGCCAGCAGTTTATCAGGGGTTGGAATGTCGACTAATGAAAAACTGTTTTTT.

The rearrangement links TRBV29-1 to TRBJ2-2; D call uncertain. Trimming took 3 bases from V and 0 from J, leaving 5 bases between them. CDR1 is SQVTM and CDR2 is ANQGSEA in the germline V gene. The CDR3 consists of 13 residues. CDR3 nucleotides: TGCAGCGTTGATCTAGCGAACACCGGGGAGCTGTTTTTT. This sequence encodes CSVDLANTGELFF.

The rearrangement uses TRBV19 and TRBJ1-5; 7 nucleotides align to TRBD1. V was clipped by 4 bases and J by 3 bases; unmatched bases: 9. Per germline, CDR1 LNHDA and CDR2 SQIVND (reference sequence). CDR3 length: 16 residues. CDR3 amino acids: CASSTRMGQPNQPQHF. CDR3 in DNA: TGTGCCAGTAGTACTCGAATGGGACAGCCCAATCAGCCCCAGCATTTT.

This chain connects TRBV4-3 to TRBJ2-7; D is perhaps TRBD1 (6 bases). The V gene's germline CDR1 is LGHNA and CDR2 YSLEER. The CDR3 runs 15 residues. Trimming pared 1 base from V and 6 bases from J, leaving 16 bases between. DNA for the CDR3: TGCGCCAGCAGCCAAGGTACAGGGATACTGGGCGAGCAGTACTTC. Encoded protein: CASSQGTGILGEQYF.

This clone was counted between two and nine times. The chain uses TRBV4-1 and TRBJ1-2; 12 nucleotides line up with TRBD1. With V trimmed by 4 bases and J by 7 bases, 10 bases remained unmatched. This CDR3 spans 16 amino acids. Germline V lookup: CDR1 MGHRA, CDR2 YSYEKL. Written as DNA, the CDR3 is TGCGCCAGCAGCCCTCTTCTGGGACAGGGGGCGAGTGGCTACACCTTC. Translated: CASSPLLGQGASGYTF.

The CDR3 DNA sequence: TGCAGCGTTAGGTCCAGGGTCACTGAAGCTTTCTTT. Amino acids: CSVRSRVTEAFF. V is TRBV29-1 and J is TRBJ1-1, with D possibly matching TRBD1 (5 bases). The CDR3 spans 12 residues. Germline CDR1 and CDR2: SQVTM and ANQGSEA. The V and J ends lost 5 bases and 4 bases respectively, with 11 bases between them.

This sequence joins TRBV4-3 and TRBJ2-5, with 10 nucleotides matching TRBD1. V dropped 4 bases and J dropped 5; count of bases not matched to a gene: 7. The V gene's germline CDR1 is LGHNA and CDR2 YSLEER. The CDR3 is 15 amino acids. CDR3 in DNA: TGCGCCAGCAGCCGCACGACAGGGGGCGCCGAGACCCAGTACTTC. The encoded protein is CASSRTTGGAETQYF.

CDR3 nucleotides: TGTGCCAGCAGCTTAGATTTCGTTTTGAACACTGAAGCTTTCTTT. Its translation: CASSLDFVLNTEAFF. V gene TRBV11-2 combines with J gene TRBJ1-1, with D unresolved. The CDR3 covers 15 residues. V gave up 0 bases and J gave up 0 bases, with 8 bases separating them. Germline V CDR1 and CDR2: SGHAT, FQNNGV.

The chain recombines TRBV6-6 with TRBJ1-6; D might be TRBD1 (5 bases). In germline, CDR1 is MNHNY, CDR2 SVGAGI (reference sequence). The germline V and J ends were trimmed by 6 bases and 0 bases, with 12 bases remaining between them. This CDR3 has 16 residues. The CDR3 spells CASRPSDSSYNSPLHF. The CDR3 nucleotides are TGTGCCAGCAGACCCTCAGACAGCTCCTATAATTCACCCCTCCACTTT.

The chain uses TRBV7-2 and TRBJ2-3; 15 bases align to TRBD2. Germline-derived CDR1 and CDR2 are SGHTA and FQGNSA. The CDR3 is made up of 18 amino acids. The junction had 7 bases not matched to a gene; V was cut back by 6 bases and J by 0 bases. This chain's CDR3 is CASRPGLAGGRSTDTQYF. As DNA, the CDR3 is TGTGCCAGCAGACCGGGACTAGCGGGAGGCAGAAGCACAGATACGCAGTATTTT.

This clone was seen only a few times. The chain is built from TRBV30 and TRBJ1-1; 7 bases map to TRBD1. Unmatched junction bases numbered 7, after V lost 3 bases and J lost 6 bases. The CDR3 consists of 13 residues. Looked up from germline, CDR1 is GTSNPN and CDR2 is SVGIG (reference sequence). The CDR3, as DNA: TGTGCCTGGAGACCACAGGGGATCGCTGAAGCTTTCTTT. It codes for CAWRPQGIAEAFF.

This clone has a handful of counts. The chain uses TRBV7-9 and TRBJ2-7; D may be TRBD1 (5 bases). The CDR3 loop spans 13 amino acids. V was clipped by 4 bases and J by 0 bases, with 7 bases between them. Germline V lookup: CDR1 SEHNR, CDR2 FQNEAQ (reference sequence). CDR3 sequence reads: CASSSQVSYEQYF. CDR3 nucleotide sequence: TGTGCCAGCAGCTCACAGGTCTCCTACGAGCAGTACTTC.

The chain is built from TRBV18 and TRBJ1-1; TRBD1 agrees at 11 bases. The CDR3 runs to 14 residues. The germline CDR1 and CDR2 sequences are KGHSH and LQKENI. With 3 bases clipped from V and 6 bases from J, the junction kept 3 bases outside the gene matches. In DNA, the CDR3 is TGTGCCAGCTCACCGGACAGGGGGCGTCCTGAAGCTTTCTTT. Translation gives CASSPDRGRPEAFF.

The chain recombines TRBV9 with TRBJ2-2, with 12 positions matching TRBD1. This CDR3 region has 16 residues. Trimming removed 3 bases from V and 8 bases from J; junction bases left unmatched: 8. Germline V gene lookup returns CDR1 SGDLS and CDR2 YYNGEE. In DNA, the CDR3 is TGTGCCAGCAGCGCTCCGGGACAGGGGGCGACTGGGGAGCTGTTTTTT. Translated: CASSAPGQGATGELFF.

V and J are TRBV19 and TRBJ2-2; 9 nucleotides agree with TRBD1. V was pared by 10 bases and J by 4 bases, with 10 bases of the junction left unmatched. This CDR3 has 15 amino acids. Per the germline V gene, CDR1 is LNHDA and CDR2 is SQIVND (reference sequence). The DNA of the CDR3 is TGTGCCACCTACGACAGGGGGGACTTCACCGGGGAGCTGTTTTTT. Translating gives CATYDRGDFTGELFF.

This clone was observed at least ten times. Here the CDR3 DNA reads TGTGCCAGCAGTGAAGGTGCAGGGGACATCCACGAGCAGTACGTC. Its translation: CASSEGAGDIHEQYV. The V and J genes are TRBV6-1 and TRBJ2-7, with D possibly TRBD1 on 6 matching bases. Trimming took off 1 base at V and 5 bases at J, with 15 bases between the two ends. This CDR3 region has 15 residues. The germline CDR1 and CDR2 sequences are MNHNS and SASEGT.

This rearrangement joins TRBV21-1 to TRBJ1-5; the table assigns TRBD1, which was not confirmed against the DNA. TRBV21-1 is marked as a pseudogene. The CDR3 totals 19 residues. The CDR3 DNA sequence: TGTGCCCCCGCCGCGTCCGGACAGGGGAGTTCTATAGGCAATCAGCCCCAGCATTTT. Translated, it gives CAPAASGQGSSIGNQPQHF.

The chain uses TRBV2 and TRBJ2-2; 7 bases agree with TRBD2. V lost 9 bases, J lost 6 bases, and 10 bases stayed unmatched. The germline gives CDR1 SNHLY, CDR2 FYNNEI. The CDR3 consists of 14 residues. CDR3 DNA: TGTGCCAGTGCTGGCGGGAGAAGGGCCGGGGAGCTGTTTTTT. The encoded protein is CASAGGRRAGELFF.

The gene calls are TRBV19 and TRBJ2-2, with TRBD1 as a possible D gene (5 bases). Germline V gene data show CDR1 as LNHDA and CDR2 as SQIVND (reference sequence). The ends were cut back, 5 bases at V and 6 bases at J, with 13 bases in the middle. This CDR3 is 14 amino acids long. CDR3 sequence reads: CASSLRVGPGELFF. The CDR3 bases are TGTGCCAGTAGTCTCAGGGTCGGCCCCGGGGAGCTGTTTTTT.

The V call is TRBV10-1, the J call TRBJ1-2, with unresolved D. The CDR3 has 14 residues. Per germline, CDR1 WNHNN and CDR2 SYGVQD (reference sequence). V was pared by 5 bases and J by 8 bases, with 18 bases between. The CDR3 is CASSPDDTAGGYTF. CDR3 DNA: TGCGCCAGCAGTCCTGACGACACGGCCGGCGGCTACACCTTC.

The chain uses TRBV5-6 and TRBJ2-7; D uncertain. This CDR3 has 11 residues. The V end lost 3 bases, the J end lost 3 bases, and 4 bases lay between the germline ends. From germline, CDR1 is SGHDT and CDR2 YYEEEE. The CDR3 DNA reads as TGTGCCAGCAGCTCGTACTACGAGCAGTACTTC. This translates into CASSSYYEQYF.

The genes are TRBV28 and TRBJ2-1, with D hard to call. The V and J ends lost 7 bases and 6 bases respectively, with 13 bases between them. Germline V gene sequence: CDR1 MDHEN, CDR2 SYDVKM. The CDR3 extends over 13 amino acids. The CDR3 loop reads CASTLSFSNEQFF. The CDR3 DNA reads TGTGCCAGCACCCTTTCCTTTAGCAATGAGCAGTTCTTC.

This CDR3 reads CASSEGQSYEQYF. CDR3 bases: TGCGCCAGCAGTGAGGGACAGTCCTACGAGCAGTACTTC. The V call is TRBV10-1, the J call TRBJ2-7, with D possibly TRBD1 on 6 matching bases. The V end was cut by 2 bases, the J end by 1 base, with 6 bases between. Germline loops: CDR1 WNHNN, CDR2 SYGVQD (reference sequence). CDR3 length equals 13 residues.

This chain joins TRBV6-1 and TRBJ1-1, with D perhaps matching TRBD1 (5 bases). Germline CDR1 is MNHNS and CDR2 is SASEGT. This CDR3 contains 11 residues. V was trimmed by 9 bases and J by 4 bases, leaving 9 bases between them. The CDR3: CASAGSTEAFF. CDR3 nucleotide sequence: TGTGCCAGTGCAGGGTCCACTGAAGCTTTCTTT.

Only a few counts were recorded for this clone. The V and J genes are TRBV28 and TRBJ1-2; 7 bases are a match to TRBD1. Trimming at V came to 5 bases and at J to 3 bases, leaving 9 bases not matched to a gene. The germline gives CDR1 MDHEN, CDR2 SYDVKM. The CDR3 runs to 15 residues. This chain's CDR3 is CASSPAQGTDYGYTF. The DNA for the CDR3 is TGTGCCAGCAGTCCCGCACAGGGGACAGACTATGGCTACACCTTC.

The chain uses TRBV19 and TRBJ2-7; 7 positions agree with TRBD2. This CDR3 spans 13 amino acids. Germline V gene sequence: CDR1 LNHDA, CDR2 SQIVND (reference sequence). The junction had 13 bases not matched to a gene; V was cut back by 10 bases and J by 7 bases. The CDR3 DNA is TGTGCCACCGCCGGGGACTACCTTGGGGAGCAGTACTTC. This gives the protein CATAGDYLGEQYF.

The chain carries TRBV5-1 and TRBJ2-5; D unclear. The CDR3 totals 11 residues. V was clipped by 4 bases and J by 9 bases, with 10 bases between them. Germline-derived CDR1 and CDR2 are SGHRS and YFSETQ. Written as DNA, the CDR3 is TGCGCCAGCAGCCTTTCTTCGGCCCAGTACTTC. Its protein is CASSLSSAQYF.